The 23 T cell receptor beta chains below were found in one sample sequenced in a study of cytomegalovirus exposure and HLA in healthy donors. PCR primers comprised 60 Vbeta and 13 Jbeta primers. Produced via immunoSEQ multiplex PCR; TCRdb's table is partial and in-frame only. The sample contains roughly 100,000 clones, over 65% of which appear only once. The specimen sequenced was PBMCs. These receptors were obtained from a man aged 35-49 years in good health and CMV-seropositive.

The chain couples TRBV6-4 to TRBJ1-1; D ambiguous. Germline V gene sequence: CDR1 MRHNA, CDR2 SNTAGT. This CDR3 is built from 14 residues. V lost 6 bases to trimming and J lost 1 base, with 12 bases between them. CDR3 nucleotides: TGTGCCAGCAGCCTCCGGGGAGGGAACACTGAAGCTTTCTTT. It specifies CASSLRGGNTEAFF.

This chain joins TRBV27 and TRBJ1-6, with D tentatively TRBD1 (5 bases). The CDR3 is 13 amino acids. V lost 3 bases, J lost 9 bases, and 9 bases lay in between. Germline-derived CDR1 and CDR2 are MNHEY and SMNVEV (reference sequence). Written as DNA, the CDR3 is TGTGCCAGCAGTTTCCCGGGGGGTTCACCCCTCCACTTT. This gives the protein CASSFPGGSPLHF.

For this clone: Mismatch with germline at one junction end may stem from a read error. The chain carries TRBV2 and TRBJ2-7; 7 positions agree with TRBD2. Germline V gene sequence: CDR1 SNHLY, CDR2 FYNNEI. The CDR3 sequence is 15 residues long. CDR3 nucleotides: TGTGCCAGCACTGAACAATCTGGGGGGGCCTACGAGCAGTACTTC. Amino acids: CASTEQSGGAYEQYF.

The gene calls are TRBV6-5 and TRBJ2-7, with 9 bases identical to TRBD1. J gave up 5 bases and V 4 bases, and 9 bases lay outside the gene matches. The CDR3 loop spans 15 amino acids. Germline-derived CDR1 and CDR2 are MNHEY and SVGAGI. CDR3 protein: CASSFPGQGYDEQYF. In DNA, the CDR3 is TGTGCCAGCAGTTTCCCGGGACAGGGATATGACGAGCAGTACTTC.

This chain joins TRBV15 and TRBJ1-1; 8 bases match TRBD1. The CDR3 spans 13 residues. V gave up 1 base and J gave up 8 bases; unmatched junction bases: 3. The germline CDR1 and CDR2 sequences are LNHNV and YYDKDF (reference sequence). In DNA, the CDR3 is TGTGCCACCAGCAGAGGGACAGGGATCGAAGCTTTCTTT. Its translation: CATSRGTGIEAFF.

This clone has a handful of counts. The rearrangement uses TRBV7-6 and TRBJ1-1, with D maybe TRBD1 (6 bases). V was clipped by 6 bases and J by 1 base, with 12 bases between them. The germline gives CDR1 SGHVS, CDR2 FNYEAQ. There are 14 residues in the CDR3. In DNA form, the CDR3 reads TGTGCCAGCAGTACCAGGGGAAGGAACACTGAAGCTTTCTTT. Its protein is CASSTRGRNTEAFF.

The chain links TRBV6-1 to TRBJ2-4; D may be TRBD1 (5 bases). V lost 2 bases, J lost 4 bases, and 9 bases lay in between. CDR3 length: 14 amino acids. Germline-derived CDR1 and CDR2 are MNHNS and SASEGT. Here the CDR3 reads CASSELGPKNIQYF. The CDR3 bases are TGTGCCAGCAGTGAATTGGGGCCTAAAAACATTCAGTACTTC.

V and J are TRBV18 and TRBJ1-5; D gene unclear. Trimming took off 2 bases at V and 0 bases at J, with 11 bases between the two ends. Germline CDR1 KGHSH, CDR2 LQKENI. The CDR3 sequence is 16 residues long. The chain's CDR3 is CASSPAQAYSNQPQHF. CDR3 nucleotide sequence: TGTGCCAGCTCACCAGCCCAGGCGTATAGCAATCAGCCCCAGCATTTT.

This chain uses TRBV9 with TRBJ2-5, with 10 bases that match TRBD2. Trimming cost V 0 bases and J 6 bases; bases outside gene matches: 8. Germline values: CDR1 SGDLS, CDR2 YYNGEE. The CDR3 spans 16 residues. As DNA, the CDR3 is TGTGCCAGCAGCGTAGGTTCTAGCGGGAGTTATAAGACCCAGTACTTC. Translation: CASSVGSSGSYKTQYF.

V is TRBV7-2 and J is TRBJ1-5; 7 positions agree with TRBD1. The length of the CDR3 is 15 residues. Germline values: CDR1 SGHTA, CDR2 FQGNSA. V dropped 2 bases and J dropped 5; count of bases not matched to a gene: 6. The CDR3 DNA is TGTGCCAGCAGCTTATTGGGGACAGCGGATCAGCCCCAGCATTTT. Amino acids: CASSLLGTADQPQHF.

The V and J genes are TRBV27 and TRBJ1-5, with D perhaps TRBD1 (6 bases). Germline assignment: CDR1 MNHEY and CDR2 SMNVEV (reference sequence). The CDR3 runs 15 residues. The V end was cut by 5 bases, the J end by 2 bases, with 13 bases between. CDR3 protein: CASSLQGRGNQPQHF. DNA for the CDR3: TGTGCCAGCAGTCTACAGGGAAGGGGCAATCAGCCCCAGCATTTT.

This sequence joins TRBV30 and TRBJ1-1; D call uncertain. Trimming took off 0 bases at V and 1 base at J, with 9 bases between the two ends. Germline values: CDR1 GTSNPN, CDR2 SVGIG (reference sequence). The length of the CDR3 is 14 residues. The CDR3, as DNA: TGTGCCTGGAGTGTAAGAGGCGCGAACACTGAAGCTTTCTTT. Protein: CAWSVRGANTEAFF.

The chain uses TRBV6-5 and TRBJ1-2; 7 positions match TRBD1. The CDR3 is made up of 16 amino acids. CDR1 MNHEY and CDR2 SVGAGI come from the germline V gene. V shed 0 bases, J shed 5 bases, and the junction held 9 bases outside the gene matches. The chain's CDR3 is CASSYSAPGRGYGYTF. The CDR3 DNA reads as TGTGCCAGCAGTTACTCGGCCCCTGGCAGGGGGTATGGCTACACCTTC.

The CDR3 sequence: CASSQVLVKAGGNTIYF. In DNA, the CDR3 is TGCGCCAGCAGCCAAGTTTTGGTGAAGGCGGGTGGAAACACCATATATTTT. The gene calls are TRBV4-1 and TRBJ1-3; D gene unclear. Per the germline V gene, CDR1 is MGHRA and CDR2 is YSYEKL. The CDR3 sequence is 17 residues long. V lost 1 base and J lost 3, with 16 bases in between.

The CDR3 DNA reads TGTGCTAGTGGTCCAGGGACAGACCCCAGCAATCAGCCCCAGCATTTT. This encodes CASGPGTDPSNQPQHF. The genes are TRBV12-5 and TRBJ1-5; TRBD1 aligns across 7 bases. This CDR3 has 16 amino acids. The V gene's germline CDR1 is LGHNT and CDR2 FRNRAP. V lost 5 bases and J lost 1; bases outside the gene matches: 8.

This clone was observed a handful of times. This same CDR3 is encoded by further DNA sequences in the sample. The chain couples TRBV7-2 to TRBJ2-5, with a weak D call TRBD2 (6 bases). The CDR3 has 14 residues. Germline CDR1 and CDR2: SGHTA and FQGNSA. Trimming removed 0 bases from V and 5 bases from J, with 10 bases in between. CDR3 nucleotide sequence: TGTGCCAGCAGCTTAGCGGGAGGAGGGGAGACCCAGTACTTC. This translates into CASSLAGGGETQYF.

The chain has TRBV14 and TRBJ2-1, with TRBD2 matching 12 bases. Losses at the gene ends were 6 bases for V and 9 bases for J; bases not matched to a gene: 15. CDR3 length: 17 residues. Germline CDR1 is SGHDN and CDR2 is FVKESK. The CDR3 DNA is TGTGCCAGCAGGGCTAGCGGGAGGGCCTTCCGGACGGCTGAGCAGTTCTTC. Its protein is CASRASGRAFRTAEQFF.

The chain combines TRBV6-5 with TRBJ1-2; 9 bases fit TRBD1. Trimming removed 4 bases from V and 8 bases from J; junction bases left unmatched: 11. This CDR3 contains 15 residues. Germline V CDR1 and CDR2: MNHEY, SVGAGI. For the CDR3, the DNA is TGTGCCAGCAGTTCACATGAGGGACAGGGAAGCGGCTACACCTTC. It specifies CASSSHEGQGSGYTF.

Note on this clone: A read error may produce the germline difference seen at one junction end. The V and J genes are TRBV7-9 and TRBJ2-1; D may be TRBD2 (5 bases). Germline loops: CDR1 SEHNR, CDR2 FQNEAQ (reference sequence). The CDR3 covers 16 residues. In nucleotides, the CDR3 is TGTTCCAGCAGCGGAAGACGGGCCCTTGCGGGTGATGAGCAGTTCTTC. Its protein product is CSSSGRRALAGDEQFF.

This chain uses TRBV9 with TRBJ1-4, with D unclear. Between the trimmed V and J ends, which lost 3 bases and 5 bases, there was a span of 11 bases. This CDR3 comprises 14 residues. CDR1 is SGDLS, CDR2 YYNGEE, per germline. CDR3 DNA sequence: TGTGCCAGCAGCGCAGCTGGGCTGAATGAAAAACTGTTTTTT. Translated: CASSAAGLNEKLFF.

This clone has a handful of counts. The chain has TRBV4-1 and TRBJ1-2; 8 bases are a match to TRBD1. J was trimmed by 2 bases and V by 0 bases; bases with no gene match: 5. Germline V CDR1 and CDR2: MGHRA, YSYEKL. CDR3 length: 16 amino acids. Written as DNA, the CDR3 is TGCGCCAGCAGCCAAGATTACCAGGGGGCAAACTATGGCTACACCTTC. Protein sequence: CASSQDYQGANYGYTF.

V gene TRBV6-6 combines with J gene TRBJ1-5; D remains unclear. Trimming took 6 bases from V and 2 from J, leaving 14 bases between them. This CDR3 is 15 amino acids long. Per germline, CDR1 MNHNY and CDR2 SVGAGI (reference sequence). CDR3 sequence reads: CASSIGGFGNQPQHF. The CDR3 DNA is TGTGCCAGCAGCATCGGAGGCTTTGGCAATCAGCCCCAGCATTTT.

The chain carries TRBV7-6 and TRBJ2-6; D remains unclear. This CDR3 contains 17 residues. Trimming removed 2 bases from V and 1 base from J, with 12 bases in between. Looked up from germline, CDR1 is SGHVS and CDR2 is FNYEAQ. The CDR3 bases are TGTGCCAGCAGCTTACGCCCAATAGAGTCTGGGGCCAACGTCCTGACTTTC. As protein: CASSLRPIESGANVLTF.